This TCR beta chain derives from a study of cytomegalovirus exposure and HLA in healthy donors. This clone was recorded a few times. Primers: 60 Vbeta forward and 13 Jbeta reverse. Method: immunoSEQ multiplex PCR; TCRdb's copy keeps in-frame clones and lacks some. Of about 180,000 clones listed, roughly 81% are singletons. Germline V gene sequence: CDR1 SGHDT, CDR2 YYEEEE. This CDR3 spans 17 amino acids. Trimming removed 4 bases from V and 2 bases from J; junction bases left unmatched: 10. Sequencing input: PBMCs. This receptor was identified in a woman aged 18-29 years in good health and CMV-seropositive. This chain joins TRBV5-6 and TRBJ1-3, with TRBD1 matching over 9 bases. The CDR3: CASSGGTGRFPGNTIYF. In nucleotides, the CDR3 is TGTGCCAGCAGCGGTGGGACAGGGCGGTTTCCTGGAAACACCATATATTTT.